A selection of T cell receptor beta chains follows, all from one sample in a study of radiotherapy plus CTLA-4 blockade in lung cancer. TCRdb keeps only in-frame clones here, not all; method: immunoSEQ multiplex PCR. This table has approximately 98,000 clones, approximately 78% appearing once. Sequences were derived from peripheral blood, sampled from a patient treated with radiotherapy plus ipilimumab. The receptors stem from a human donor with non-small cell lung cancer who had a partial response to radiotherapy plus ipilimumab. Each CDR3 is given with its conserved first and last residue. A D gene is named only where the DNA matches it firmly. The size of a clone is reported for some rows only, either as once, few or many, or as a class for expanded clones.

size,D,V,J,CDR3,DNA
-,TRBD2,TRBV19,TRBJ2-7,CASSPRGSGGPYEQYF,TGTGCCAGTAGTCCCCGGGGTAGCGGGGGCCCCTACGAGCAGTACTTC
-,-,TRBV18,TRBJ1-5,CASSDSFNQPQHF,TGTGCCAGTTCAGACAGCTTCAATCAGCCCCAGCATTTT
-,-,TRBV19,TRBJ2-7,CASTIGVRRREQYF,TGTGCCAGTACCATAGGGGTCCGCAGACGCGAGCAGTACTTC
few,-,TRBV4-2,TRBJ1-3,CASSQDYAVSGNTIYF,TGTGCCAGCAGCCAAGATTACGCGGTCTCTGGAAACACCATATATTTT
once,-,TRBV19,TRBJ2-1,CASSPQGSPQFF,TGTGCCAGTAGTCCCCAGGGTTCCCCGCAGTTCTTC
-,-,TRBV30,TRBJ1-5,CAWGRGSNQPQHF,TGTGCCTGGGGCAGGGGTAGCAATCAGCCCCAGCATTTT
-,TRBD2,TRBV5-1,TRBJ2-7,CASSLVISGSYEQYF,TGCGCCAGCAGCTTGGTTATCAGCGGGAGCTACGAGCAGTACTTC
-,-,TRBV9,TRBJ2-5,CASGLDTGGTQYF,TGTGCCAGCGGACTCGACACCGGAGGGACCCAGTACTTC
-,-,TRBV5-5,TRBJ2-7,CASSLGGTEVSYEQYF,TGTGCCAGCAGCTTGGGCGGGACGGAGGTCTCCTACGAGCAGTACTTC
once,-,TRBV2,TRBJ1-5,CASSLLPHPEGRRNQPQHF,TGTGCCAGCAGTCTTCTTCCTCATCCTGAAGGCAGGCGCAATCAGCCCCAGCATTTT
-,TRBD1,TRBV18,TRBJ2-1,CASSPQGAEQFF,TGTGCCAGCTCACCCCAGGGGGCAGAGCAGTTCTTC
-,TRBD2,TRBV7-3,TRBJ2-1,CASSGTSGSKHEQFF,TGTGCCAGCAGTGGGACTAGCGGGAGTAAGCATGAGCAGTTCTTC
once,TRBD1,TRBV28,TRBJ2-7,CASQNSGQGFYEQYF,TGTGCCAGTCAAAATTCGGGACAGGGATTCTACGAGCAGTACTTC
-,-,TRBV5-6,TRBJ1-5,CASSLGAQPQHF,TGTGCCAGCAGCTTGGGGGCTCAGCCCCAGCATTTT
-,TRBD1,TRBV9,TRBJ2-2,CASSGRTGETGELFF,TGTGCCAGCAGCGGAAGGACAGGGGAGACCGGGGAGCTGTTTTTT
-,-,TRBV9,TRBJ1-1,CASSFEAGVGDTEAFF,TGTGCCAGCAGCTTTGAGGCAGGGGTCGGGGACACTGAAGCTTTCTTT
few,-,TRBV30,TRBJ1-5,CAWSPKRGQPQHF,TGTGCCTGGAGCCCAAAAAGGGGTCAGCCCCAGCATTTT
-,TRBD1,TRBV7-7,TRBJ2-5,CASSLEGAGETQYF,TGTGCCAGCAGCTTAGAGGGGGCTGGAGAGACCCAGTACTTC
-,-,TRBV11-2,TRBJ2-3,CASSLFGQQSTDTQYF,TGTGCCAGCAGCTTATTCGGACAGCAAAGCACAGATACGCAGTATTTT
-,TRBD2,TRBV28,TRBJ2-1,CASLTSGFSYNEQFF,TGTGCCAGCTTGACTAGCGGATTCTCCTACAATGAGCAGTTCTTC
-,TRBD2,TRBV18,TRBJ2-7,CASSPRGSQRGLGEQYF,TGTGCCAGCTCACCCCGTGGGAGCCAGCGGGGGTTGGGCGAGCAGTACTTC
-,-,TRBV4-2,TRBJ2-2,CASSQDHGSANTGELFF,TGTGCCAGCAGCCAAGATCACGGCAGCGCGAACACCGGGGAGCTGTTTTTT
-,TRBD2,TRBV5-1,TRBJ2-2,CASSLGGLAGDTGELFF,TGCGCCAGCAGCTTGGGGGGACTAGCGGGAGACACCGGGGAGCTGTTTTTT
-,TRBD1,TRBV11-3,TRBJ2-3,CASSLGQGADTQYF,TGTGCCAGCAGCCTAGGGCAGGGGGCTGATACGCAGTATTTT
-,-,TRBV5-8,TRBJ2-7,CASRSSGGTYEQYF,TGTGCCAGCCGCTCATCGGGGGGCACCTACGAGCAGTACTTC
-,TRBD1,TRBV4-1,TRBJ1-3,CASSQGDRASGNTIYF,TGCGCCAGCAGCCAAGGGGACAGGGCTTCTGGAAACACCATATATTTT
-,-,TRBV28,TRBJ1-1,CASRRAGRNTEAFF,TGTGCCAGCAGGCGGGCGGGAAGGAACACTGAAGCTTTCTTT
-,-,TRBV9,TRBJ1-4,CASSTRGAVATNEKLFF,TGTGCCAGCAGCACCCGGGGGGCCGTTGCAACTAATGAAAAACTGTTTTTT
-,-,TRBV5-1,TRBJ2-2,CASSSGLNTGELFF,TGCGCCAGCAGCTCCGGACTGAACACCGGGGAGCTGTTTTTT
-,TRBD2,TRBV11-2,TRBJ2-7,CASSLDLGTSGTGEQYF,TGTGCCAGCAGCTTAGATCTCGGGACTAGCGGGACCGGCGAGCAGTACTTC
-,-,TRBV28,TRBJ2-3,CASSPGGGGDTQYF,TGTGCCAGCAGTCCGGGGGGAGGGGGTGATACGCAGTATTTT
-,-,TRBV11-3,TRBJ2-1,CASSLDGVAEDSYNEQFF,TGTGCCAGCAGCTTAGATGGGGTAGCGGAGGACTCCTACAATGAGCAGTTCTTC
-,TRBD1,TRBV19,TRBJ2-1,CASSPGTGAWNEQFF,TGTGCCAGTAGTCCCGGGACAGGGGCTTGGAATGAGCAGTTCTTC
-,TRBD2,TRBV19,TRBJ2-1,CASSLGLAGGIYNEQFF,TGTGCCAGTAGTCTGGGACTAGCGGGGGGGATTTACAATGAGCAGTTCTTC
-,TRBD2,TRBV4-2,TRBJ2-2,CASSQDYSLAGDSVGELFF,TGTGCCAGCAGCCAAGATTATTCCCTAGCGGGAGATAGTGTCGGGGAGCTGTTTTTT
-,-,TRBV15,TRBJ2-1,CATSRDEKSDEQFF,TGTGCCACCAGCAGAGATGAGAAAAGCGATGAGCAGTTCTTC
-,-,TRBV7-6,TRBJ2-7,CASSPGTYEQYF,TGTGCCAGCAGCCCTGGCACCTACGAGCAGTACTTC
-,-,TRBV5-1,TRBJ2-1,CASSLAPAGQDNEQFF,TGCGCCAGCAGCTTGGCCCCAGCGGGACAGGACAATGAGCAGTTCTTC
once,TRBD1,TRBV28,TRBJ2-1,CASFGQGAYNEQFF,TGTGCCAGCTTTGGACAGGGGGCGTACAATGAGCAGTTCTTC
-,-,TRBV5-8,TRBJ1-5,CASSWGGASNQPQHF,TGTGCCAGCAGCTGGGGGGGGGCGAGCAATCAGCCCCAGCATTTT
-,TRBD2,TRBV5-4,TRBJ2-3,CASSLGGTSDDTQYF,TGTGCCAGCAGCTTGGGTGGGACTAGCGACGATACGCAGTATTTT
-,-,TRBV14,TRBJ2-7,CASSQGWDKPNGEQYF,TGTGCCAGCAGCCAAGGTTGGGACAAGCCTAACGGCGAGCAGTACTTC
once,TRBD2,TRBV28,TRBJ2-7,CASSYSGMFGRSYEQYF,TGTGCCAGCAGTTATAGCGGGATGTTCGGACGATCCTACGAGCAGTACTTC
-,TRBD1,TRBV2,TRBJ2-2,CASSTTGQGWTGELFF,TGTGCCAGCAGCACAACGGGACAGGGGTGGACCGGGGAGCTGTTTTTT
-,TRBD1,TRBV5-4,TRBJ1-2,CASSWGQGERGYTF,TGTGCCAGCAGCTGGGGACAGGGTGAGCGTGGCTACACCTTC
once,-,TRBV18,TRBJ1-5,CASSPPRRKNSNQPQHF,TGTGCCAGCTCACCTCCACGTAGAAAGAATAGCAATCAGCCCCAGCATTTT
-,TRBD1,TRBV7-3,TRBJ2-2,CASSREGQGGAGELFF,TGTGCCAGCAGCCGAGAGGGACAGGGGGGCGCCGGGGAGCTGTTTTTT
medium-sized,TRBD1,TRBV27,TRBJ2-7,CASRPGTGTDSSYEQYF,TGTGCCAGCCGTCCCGGGACAGGGACGGACAGCTCCTACGAGCAGTACTTC
-,TRBD2,TRBV6-5,TRBJ2-3,CASRTGRGTDTQYF,TGTGCCAGCAGGACTGGGAGGGGCACAGATACGCAGTATTTT
-,-,TRBV6-1,TRBJ1-5,CASSELIGRDQPQHF,TGTGCCAGCAGTGAATTAATAGGGCGGGATCAGCCCCAGCATTTT
-,-,TRBV4-2,TRBJ2-3,CASSQVRGGDTQYF,TGTGCCAGCAGCCAAGTTCGAGGGGGAGATACGCAGTATTTT
-,-,TRBV5-4,TRBJ2-3,CASTAEWSEDTQYF,TGTGCCAGCACTGCGGAGTGGAGTGAAGATACGCAGTATTTT
-,TRBD1,TRBV6-1,TRBJ1-1,CASSSTGGKAFF,TGTGCCAGCAGTTCGACAGGGGGAAAAGCTTTCTTT
once,-,TRBV19,TRBJ1-3,CASTPKKLRGSGNTIYF,TGTGCCAGTACCCCGAAGAAATTGCGGGGGTCTGGAAACACCATATATTTT
-,-,TRBV18,TRBJ2-7,CASSPRDSSYEQYF,TGTGCCAGCTCACCACGTGACAGCTCCTACGAGCAGTACTTC
-,TRBD1,TRBV5-1,TRBJ1-1,CATQKGTGDNTEAFF,TGCGCCACCCAAAAAGGGACAGGAGATAACACTGAAGCTTTCTTT
-,-,TRBV19,TRBJ1-1,CASSIGGGNTEAFF,TGTGCCAGTAGTATAGGAGGCGGGAACACTGAAGCTTTCTTT
-,TRBD1,TRBV27,TRBJ1-4,CASSLLGQGATNEKLFF,TGTGCCAGCAGTTTACTCGGACAGGGGGCAACTAATGAAAAACTGTTTTTT
-,TRBD1,TRBV5-1,TRBJ2-1,CASSTGQVINEQFF,TGCGCCAGCTCCACGGGACAGGTTATCAATGAGCAGTTCTTC
-,TRBD2,TRBV5-1,TRBJ2-1,CASSLGSLAGGYNEQFF,TGCGCCAGCAGCTTGGGGTCGCTAGCGGGAGGTTACAATGAGCAGTTCTTC